This T cell receptor beta chain was sequenced for a study of beta chain features in type 1 diabetes. Overall study context: Examination spanned 90 million to 140 million sorted cells from all samples.

Germline V gene lookup returns CDR1 SGHAT and CDR2 FQDESV (reference sequence). V was cut by 7 bases and J by 0 bases, with 9 bases left in between. CDR3 length equals 13 residues. Regarding the study as a whole: Shorter TCRB CDR3s, moderately but significantly so, marked every one of the four CD4+ subsets in Type 1 diabetes patients. For cells with high TCR expression, cDNA sequencing could yield over-representation.

As regards this clone: Antigen specificity is unknown.

Via the markers CD45RO/CCR7/CD25/CD127/CD95/CD27, stem cell-like memory, regulatory, central memory and naive CD4+ cells were sorted. Post-sort purity exceeded 98% for all sorted populations. TCRB transcripts that were expressed got sequenced, as all of the isolated RNA had been reverse transcribed. The data were produced by immunoSEQ multiplex PCR, yet TCRdb's version contains in-frame clones alone and is incomplete. The table records fewer than 450,000 clones, 13% of them present only once. The chain joins TRBV11-1 to TRBJ1-1, with D possibly matching TRBD1 (6 bases). The sample comprised naive CD4+ T cells from blood. This sequence was found in a woman aged 18 to 35 with type 1 diabetes. CDR3 sequence: CASTGQMNTEAFF. Here the CDR3 DNA reads TGTGCCAGCACTGGACAGATGAACACTGAAGCTTTCTTT.